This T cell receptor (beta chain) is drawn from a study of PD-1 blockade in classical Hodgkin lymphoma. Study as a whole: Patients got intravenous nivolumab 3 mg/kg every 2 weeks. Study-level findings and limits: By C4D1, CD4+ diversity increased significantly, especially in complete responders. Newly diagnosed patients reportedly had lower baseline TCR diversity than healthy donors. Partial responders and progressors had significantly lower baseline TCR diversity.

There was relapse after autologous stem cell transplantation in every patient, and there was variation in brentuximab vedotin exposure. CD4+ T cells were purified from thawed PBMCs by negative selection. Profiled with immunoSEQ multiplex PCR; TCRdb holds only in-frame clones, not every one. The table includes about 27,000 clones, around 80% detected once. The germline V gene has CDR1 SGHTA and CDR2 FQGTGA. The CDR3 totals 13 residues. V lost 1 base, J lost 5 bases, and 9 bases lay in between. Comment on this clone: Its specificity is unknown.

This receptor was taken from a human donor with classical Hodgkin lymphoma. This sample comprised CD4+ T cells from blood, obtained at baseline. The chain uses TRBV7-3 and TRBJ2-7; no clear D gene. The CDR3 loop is CASSLRGADEQYF. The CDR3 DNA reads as TGTGCCAGCAGCTTAAGGGGTGCGGACGAGCAGTACTTC.